One sample yielded the 15 T cell receptor beta chains listed below, sequenced in a study of blood T cells in healthy people across ages. Primed by a sample-barcoded 5' primer and a J-beta primer mix, a second PCR proceeded for roughly 7 to 11 cycles. MiXCR was run by TCRdb on the 5' RACE reads, yielding one entry per CDR3 protein. The sample has roughly 1,800,000 distinct CDR3 sequences, roughly 52% seen once; the top ten hold around 2.1%. Sequenced material: blood. All receptors come from a woman aged 40 to 50 in good health.

About this clonotype itself: As the CDR3 is not closed by the conserved phenylalanine or tryptophan, this likely results from a read error. Because the CDR3's place on the DNA is in doubt, the DNA is left out and the CDR3 is given as listed by TCRdb. This chain joins TRBV5-1 and TRBJ2-1; the table's D call, TRBD1, has no DNA check behind it. The CDR3 spans 16 amino acids, including both terminal residues. Germline CDR1 SGHRS, CDR2 YFSETQ. The CDR3 sequence: CASSLAQGAGGYTFGS.

The CDR3 sequence: CATSMVGISRWGKNIQYF. CDR3 in DNA: TGTGCCACCAGCATGGTAGGAATCAGTAGATGGGGCAAAAACATTCAGTACTTC. The chain has TRBV15 and TRBJ2-4, with D hard to call. Germline CDR1 is LNHNV and CDR2 is YYDKDF (reference sequence). The CDR3 length is 18 residues. Trimming removed 4 bases from V and 3 bases from J, with 22 bases in between.

A remark on this clonotype: No DNA is shown, since the ends of the CDR3 on it are uncertain; the CDR3 is the one TCRdb lists. The rearrangement joins TRBV6-2 or TRBV6-3 to TRBJ2-7. The CDR3 comprises 14 residues, both ends counted. The germline gives CDR1 MNHEY, CDR2 SVGEGT. This chain's CDR3 is CASSSSTGVYEQYF.

This clonotype occurred a few times. The rearrangement links TRBV6-2 or TRBV6-3 to TRBJ2-4; D is uncertain. The CDR3 runs to 15 residues. Trimming shortened V by 6 bases and J by 1 base, and 13 bases separated the two germline ends. Germline V gene data show CDR1 as MNHEY and CDR2 as SVGEGT. The CDR3 spells CASSSRPGAKNIQYF. The CDR3 DNA is TGTGCCAGCAGCTCTAGACCCGGGGCCAAAAACATTCAGTACTTC.

This clonotype appeared a single time. Germline and junction disagree at one end, which may indicate a read error. The rearrangement links TRBV4-1 to TRBJ2-1; D not certain. CDR1 MGHRA and CDR2 YSYEKL come from the germline V gene. The CDR3 covers 13 residues. The CDR3 DNA follows: TGCGCCAACAGCCAAGAGGTTTGGAATGAGCAGTTCTTC. Translating it yields CANSQEVWNEQFF.

The chain links TRBV7-2 to TRBJ2-1, with D possibly being TRBD2 (5 bases). The CDR3 spans 17 residues. Trimming took 7 bases from V and 4 from J, leaving 23 bases between them. Per germline, CDR1 SGHTA and CDR2 FQGNSA. The CDR3 loop is CASTPGWELARYNEQFF. In DNA form, the CDR3 reads TGTGCCAGCACCCCGGGTTGGGAGTTAGCTAGGTACAATGAGCAGTTCTTC.

The CDR3 loop is CGKFTGAPYEQYF. Written as DNA, the CDR3 is TGTGGGAAATTTACAGGGGCCCCCTACGAGCAGTACTTC. The rearrangement joins TRBV6-2 or TRBV6-3 to TRBJ2-7, with 7 bases that match TRBD1. The CDR3 length is 13 residues. Germline loops: CDR1 MNHEY, CDR2 SVGEGT.

This chain connects TRBV6-5 to TRBJ1-1, with 8 nucleotides matching TRBD1. There are 14 residues in the CDR3. After removal of 6 bases from V and 4 bases from J, the junction contained 7 bases not matched to a gene. The germline V gene has CDR1 MNHEY and CDR2 SVGAGI. The CDR3 nucleotides are TGTGCCAGCAGAACAGGGGGGAAGAGCACTGAAGCTTTCTTT. Protein: CASRTGGKSTEAFF.

V and J are TRBV24-1 and TRBJ2-7; 7 positions agree with TRBD1. After removal of 4 bases from V and 5 bases from J, the junction contained 7 bases not matched to a gene. Germline values: CDR1 KGHDR, CDR2 SFDVKD. This CDR3 is built from 14 residues. CDR3 DNA: TGTGCCACCAGTGACTACAAAACAGGGGACGAGCAGTACTTC. Residues: CATSDYKTGDEQYF.

CDR3 region: CSARWDRGRGYTF. DNA for the CDR3: TGCAGTGCTAGATGGGACAGGGGGCGTGGCTACACCTTC. The gene calls are TRBV20-1 and TRBJ1-2, with 12 nucleotides matching TRBD1. This CDR3 has 13 amino acids. Germline assignment: CDR1 DFQATT and CDR2 SNEGSKA (reference sequence). After removal of 2 bases from V and 7 bases from J, the junction contained 2 bases not matched to a gene.

This clonotype has more than one count but fewer than ten. The chain uses TRBV4-1 and TRBJ2-3; D might be TRBD2 (5 bases). Germline lookup yields CDR1 MGHRA and CDR2 YSYEKL. This CDR3 has 15 residues. V lost 3 bases to trimming and J lost 3 bases, with 13 bases between them. The DNA for the CDR3 is TGCGCCAGCAGCCACGGACTCAGTGGGACAGATACGCAGTATTTT. It codes for CASSHGLSGTDTQYF.

This clonotype has only a few counts. CDR3 residues: CASSQESSSNQPQHF. Written as DNA, the CDR3 is TGCGCCAGCAGCCAAGAATCCTCTAGCAATCAGCCCCAGCATTTT. V usage is TRBV4-3 and J usage is TRBJ1-5; the D is unclear. V gave up 0 bases and J gave up 0 bases, with 6 bases separating them. The CDR3 has 15 amino acids. The germline gives CDR1 LGHNA, CDR2 YSLEER.

In this sample, this clonotype turned up once. The CDR3 loop is CASSFTQLTNSPLHF. CDR3 nucleotides: TGTGCCAGCAGCTTTACTCAGCTGACGAATTCACCCCTCCACTTT. The chain employs TRBV7-8 and TRBJ1-6; no definite D call. The CDR3 spans 15 residues. With 3 bases removed from V and 7 bases from J, the gap between germline ends came to 13 bases. Germline CDR1 reads SGHVS; CDR2 reads FQNEAQ.

This clonotype appeared a few times. The rearrangement uses TRBV6-1 and TRBJ1-2; 7 bases fit TRBD1. The V segment lost 2 bases and the J segment 3 bases; nucleotides outside the gene matches: 3. The germline gives CDR1 MNHNS, CDR2 SASEGT. This CDR3 region has 14 residues. The chain's CDR3 is CASSERGQYYGYTF. In nucleotides, the CDR3 is TGTGCCAGCAGTGAAAGGGGACAGTACTATGGCTACACCTTC.

V usage is TRBV5-5 and J usage is TRBJ2-3; no reliable D call. The V gene's germline CDR1 is SGHKS and CDR2 YYEKEE (reference sequence). V lost 1 base and J lost 8, with 14 bases in between. The CDR3 runs 14 residues. CDR3 nucleotide sequence: TGTGCCAGCAGCTTGTTATCAAGGGAAGGTACGCAGTATTTT. As protein: CASSLLSREGTQYF.